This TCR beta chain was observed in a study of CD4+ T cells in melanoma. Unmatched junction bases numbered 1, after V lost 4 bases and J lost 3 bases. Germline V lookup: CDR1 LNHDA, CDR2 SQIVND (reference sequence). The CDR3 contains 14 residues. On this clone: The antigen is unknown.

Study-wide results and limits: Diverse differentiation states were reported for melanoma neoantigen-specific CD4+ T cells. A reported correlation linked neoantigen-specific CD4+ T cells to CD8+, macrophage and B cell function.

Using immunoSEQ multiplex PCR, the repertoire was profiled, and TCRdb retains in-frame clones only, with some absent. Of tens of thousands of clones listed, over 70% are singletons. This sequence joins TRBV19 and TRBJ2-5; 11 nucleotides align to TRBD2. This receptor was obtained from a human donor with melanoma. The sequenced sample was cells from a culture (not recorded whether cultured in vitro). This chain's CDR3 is CASSKLAGEETQYF. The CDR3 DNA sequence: TGTGCCAGTAGTAAACTAGCGGGGGAAGAGACCCAGTACTTC.